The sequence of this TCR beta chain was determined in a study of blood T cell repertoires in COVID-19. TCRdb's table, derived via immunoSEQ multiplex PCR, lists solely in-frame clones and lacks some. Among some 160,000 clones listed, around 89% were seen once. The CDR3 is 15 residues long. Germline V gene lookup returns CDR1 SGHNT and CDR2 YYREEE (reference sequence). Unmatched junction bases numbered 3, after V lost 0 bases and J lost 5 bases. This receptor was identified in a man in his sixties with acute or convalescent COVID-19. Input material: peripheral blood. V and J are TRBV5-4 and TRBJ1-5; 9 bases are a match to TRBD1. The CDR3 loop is CASSLGTGEDQPQHF. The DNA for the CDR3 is TGTGCCAGCAGCTTGGGGACAGGGGAGGATCAGCCCCAGCATTTT.